These 14 T cell receptor beta chains share one sample of origin, sequenced in a study of blood T cell repertoires in COVID-19. Profiled with immunoSEQ multiplex PCR; TCRdb holds only in-frame clones, not every one. The sample contains roughly 120,000 clones, about 87% of which appear only once. The sample taken for sequencing was peripheral blood. Source of these receptors: a woman in her 70s with acute or convalescent COVID-19.

The CDR3 region is CASSATAGQRPSPLHF. The CDR3 DNA follows: TGTGCCAGCAGCGCGACGGCGGGACAGCGGCCTTCACCCCTCCACTTT. The chain employs TRBV9 and TRBJ1-6; the match to TRBD1 covers 7 bases. The trim removed 3 bases at V and 9 bases at J, leaving 12 bases unmatched. Germline V CDR1 and CDR2: SGDLS, YYNGEE. The CDR3 is 16 residues long. Full variable domain (missing parts from reference TRBV9 and TRBJ1-6): DSGVTQTPKHLITATGQRVTLRCSPRSGDLSVYWYQQSLDQGLQFLIQYYNGEERAKGNILERFSAQQFPDLHSELNLSSLELGDSALYFCASSATAGQRPSPLHFGNGTRLTVT.

The chain combines TRBV7-9 with TRBJ1-2; TRBD1 matches 7 bases. V dropped 5 bases and J dropped 5; count of bases not matched to a gene: 8. There are 14 residues in the CDR3. Germline lookup yields CDR1 SEHNR and CDR2 FQNEAQ (reference sequence). CDR3 in amino acids: CASSVTGFGYGYTF. CDR3 sequence (DNA): TGTGCCAGCAGCGTGACAGGGTTTGGGTATGGCTACACCTTC. The full variable domain, its missing parts supplied by reference TRBV7-9 and TRBJ1-2, is DTGVSQNPRHKITKRGQNVTFRCDPISEHNRLYWYRQTLGQGPEFLTYFQNEAQLEKSRLLSDRFSAERPKGSFSTLEIQRTEQGDSAMYLCASSVTGFGYGYTFGSGTRLTVV.

This chain uses TRBV18 with TRBJ2-7; no clear D. Germline values: CDR1 KGHSH, CDR2 LQKENI. This CDR3 has 15 residues. V dropped 1 base and J dropped 0 bases, with 10 bases sitting between them. The CDR3 protein is CASSPRQATSYEQYF. CDR3 nucleotides: TGTGCCAGCTCACCACGGCAGGCGACCTCCTACGAGCAGTACTTC.

V gene TRBV24-1 combines with J gene TRBJ2-6, with D uncertain. CDR1 is KGHDR, CDR2 SFDVKD, per germline. CDR3 length: 17 amino acids. The V end lost 3 bases, the J end lost 1 base, and 12 bases lay between the germline ends. The CDR3 is CATSDRGLDSGANVLTF. In DNA form, the CDR3 reads TGTGCCACCAGTGATAGAGGCCTCGATTCTGGGGCCAACGTCCTGACTTTC.

This clone was found a few times. The genes are TRBV5-1 and TRBJ1-2; no clear D. CDR3 size: 12 residues. V was pared by 1 base and J by 4 bases, with 5 bases between. Germline-derived CDR1 and CDR2 are SGHRS and YFSETQ. In DNA, the CDR3 is TGCGCCAGCAGCTTGCCGTCCTATGGCTACACCTTC. Protein: CASSLPSYGYTF.

This clone was seen a few times. A much larger clone lies one base from this, so it may be a read error. The chain links TRBV28 to TRBJ1-6, with 8 bases matching TRBD1. The J segment lost 7 bases and the V segment lost 1 base, leaving 15 bases of the junction unmatched. The CDR3 consists of 19 residues. Germline lookup yields CDR1 MDHEN and CDR2 SYDVKM. This CDR3 is CASSLLWGARAGGNSPLHF. CDR3 bases: TGTGCCAGCAGTTTATTATGGGGGGCGCGGGCAGGGGGCAATTCACCCCTCCACTTT.

The chain joins TRBV7-9 to TRBJ2-7, with D possibly being TRBD1 (6 bases). The CDR3 has 14 amino acids. The germline gives CDR1 SEHNR, CDR2 FQNEAQ (reference sequence). Trimming stripped 4 bases from V and 2 bases from J, with 12 bases between. The CDR3 loop reads CASSSTGNAYEQYF. The CDR3 bases are TGTGCCAGCAGCTCCACAGGGAACGCCTACGAGCAGTACTTC. The whole variable domain, filled in from reference TRBV7-9 and TRBJ2-7, reads DTGVSQNPRHKITKRGQNVTFRCDPISEHNRLYWYRQTLGQGPEFLTYFQNEAQLEKSRLLSDRFSAERPKGSFSTLEIQRTEQGDSAMYLCASSSTGNAYEQYFGPGTRLTVT.

This clone came up once. The chain joins TRBV6-2 or TRBV6-3 to TRBJ2-5; 16 positions match TRBD2. The trim removed 5 bases at V and 5 bases at J, leaving 5 bases unmatched. This CDR3 spans 16 amino acids. CDR1 and CDR2 (germline): MNHEY, SVGEGT. The CDR3 is CASSTGLAGGLETQYF. The CDR3 coding sequence is TGTGCCAGCAGTACGGGACTAGCGGGGGGGTTGGAGACCCAGTACTTC.

This clone has just a few counts. Here the CDR3 DNA reads TGTGCCAGTAGTTCTAGCGGGGGTACCTACGAGCAGTACTTC. Its translation: CASSSSGGTYEQYF. This chain links TRBV19 with TRBJ2-7; TRBD2 agrees at 10 bases. Trimming cost V 5 bases and J 2 bases; bases outside gene matches: 3. The germline gives CDR1 LNHDA, CDR2 SQIVND (reference sequence). The CDR3 sequence is 14 residues long.

This chain connects TRBV19 to TRBJ1-5; D gene uncertain. The V and J ends lost 3 bases and 3 bases respectively, with 12 bases between them. From germline, CDR1 is LNHDA and CDR2 SQIVND (reference sequence). The CDR3 spans 15 residues. CDR3 nucleotide sequence: TGTGCCAGTAGTATCCAGGCCAGGCTCAATCAGCCCCAGCATTTT. The encoded protein is CASSIQARLNQPQHF.

This clone occurred a few times. The CDR3, as DNA: TGTGCCAGCAGTTCATTCGGACAGGGCTCCTATAATTCACCCCTCCACTTT. Translated, it gives CASSSFGQGSYNSPLHF. The rearrangement joins TRBV28 to TRBJ1-6, with 8 bases matching TRBD1. Germline CDR1 is MDHEN and CDR2 is SYDVKM. This CDR3 comprises 17 residues. Trimming removed 4 bases from V and 0 bases from J; junction bases left unmatched: 5. The entire variable domain, with the rest obtained from reference TRBV28 and TRBJ1-6, is as follows: DVKVTQSSRYLVKRTGEKVFLECVQDMDHENMFWYRQDPGLGLRLIYFSYDVKMKEKGDIPEGYSVSREKKERFSLILESASTNQTSMYLCASSSFGQGSYNSPLHFGNGTRLTVT.

V and J are TRBV28 and TRBJ2-2; 12 nucleotides match TRBD1. This CDR3 has 16 residues. J lost 4 bases, V lost 3 bases, and 3 bases had no gene match. The germline gives CDR1 MDHEN, CDR2 SYDVKM. CDR3 sequence reads: CASSLGQGAVTGELFF. In nucleotides, the CDR3 is TGTGCCAGCAGTTTGGGACAGGGGGCGGTCACCGGGGAGCTGTTTTTT.

V is TRBV7-3 and J is TRBJ2-3; TRBD2 agrees at 11 bases. Trimming cost V 4 bases and J 4 bases; bases outside gene matches: 4. Germline CDR1 and CDR2: SGHTA and FQGTGA. This CDR3 contains 15 residues. CDR3 sequence: CASSSNSGGADTQYF. The CDR3 nucleotides read TGTGCCAGCAGCTCAAATAGCGGGGGGGCAGATACGCAGTATTTT.

J is TRBJ1-2 and V is TRBV13, with D uncertain. This CDR3 region has 13 residues. The V end was cut by 3 bases, the J end by 3 bases, with 8 bases between. In germline, CDR1 is PRHDT, CDR2 FYEKMQ (reference sequence). The chain's CDR3 is CASSLGRDYGYTF. In DNA form, the CDR3 reads TGTGCCAGCAGCTTGGGGAGGGACTATGGCTACACCTTC.